This passage covers 16 T cell receptor beta chains from one sample sequenced in a study of hypomethylating agent response in myelodysplastic syndrome. The repertoire was sequenced with immunoSEQ multiplex PCR; TCRdb's copy has only in-frame clones and lacks some. The sample lists 990 or so clones; roughly 77% were seen once. Sequenced here: bone marrow, sampled before or after starting hypomethylating agent treatment for myelodysplastic syndrome (not recorded which). Source of these receptors: a human donor with myelodysplastic syndrome.

V gene TRBV9 combines with J gene TRBJ2-7; 9 nucleotides align to TRBD1. From germline, CDR1 is SGDLS and CDR2 YYNGEE. V lost 3 bases, J lost 9 bases, and 10 bases stayed unmatched. The CDR3 has 14 amino acids. CDR3 residues: CASSASGTGTLQYF. In DNA form, the CDR3 reads TGTGCCAGCAGCGCCTCCGGGACAGGGACTCTGCAGTACTTC.

This clone was detected only once. The J gene is TRBJ2-1, the V gene TRBV11-3; TRBD2 matches at 10 bases. CDR1 SGHNT and CDR2 YENEEA come from the germline V gene. This CDR3 has 19 residues. Trimming cost V 1 base and J 8 bases; bases outside gene matches: 17. CDR3 loop: CASSLGGAGLAGVGYEQFF. The CDR3 coding sequence is TGTGCCAGCAGCTTAGGGGGAGCGGGGCTAGCGGGAGTCGGGTATGAGCAGTTCTTC.

The V gene is TRBV6-1, the J gene TRBJ1-5, with D hard to call. CDR1 and CDR2 from the germline V gene are MNHNS and SASEGT. V was pared by 2 bases and J by 0 bases, with 20 bases between. The CDR3 is 19 residues long. CDR3 sequence reads: CASSELGSGKPHSNQPQHF. DNA of the CDR3: TGTGCCAGCAGTGAACTGGGCAGCGGAAAGCCTCATAGCAATCAGCCCCAGCATTTT.

The V and J genes are TRBV7-9 and TRBJ2-2; 7 bases agree with TRBD2. Per germline, CDR1 SEHNR and CDR2 FQNEAQ (reference sequence). CDR3 length: 17 amino acids. V dropped 5 bases and J dropped 1; count of bases not matched to a gene: 10. The CDR3 sequence: CASSPLAGVRNTGELFF. The CDR3 nucleotides read TGTGCCAGCAGCCCATTGGCGGGGGTAAGGAACACCGGGGAGCTGTTTTTT.

In its sample, this clone was seen once. The V and J genes are TRBV2 and TRBJ1-5, with D possibly being TRBD1 (6 bases). V lost 4 bases and J lost 3, with 16 bases in between. CDR3 length: 16 residues. The germline CDR1 and CDR2 sequences are SNHLY and FYNNEI. The CDR3 nucleotides read TGTGCCAGCAGTGTAGCAGGACAGCTACTCAATCAGCCCCAGCATTTT. This codes for CASSVAGQLLNQPQHF.

V usage is TRBV19 and J usage is TRBJ2-2, with D tentatively TRBD1 (6 bases). V shed 4 bases and J shed 7 bases, with 13 bases lying between them. This CDR3 contains 14 residues. Germline CDR1 is LNHDA and CDR2 is SQIVND (reference sequence). As DNA, the CDR3 is TGTGCCAGTAGTACCAACAGGGTGGGCGGGGAGCTGTTTTTT. It encodes CASSTNRVGGELFF.

The J gene is TRBJ1-5, the V gene TRBV19; tentatively, D is TRBD1 (5 bases). V lost 4 bases, J lost 6 bases, and 13 bases lay in between. Germline CDR1 LNHDA, CDR2 SQIVND (reference sequence). The CDR3 is 14 residues long. This CDR3 reads CASSTGTEAQPQHF. CDR3 in DNA: TGTGCCAGTAGTACGGGGACGGAGGCTCAGCCCCAGCATTTT.

The chain has TRBV28 and TRBJ2-7, with D unclear. The germline CDR1 and CDR2 sequences are MDHEN and SYDVKM. The V gene lost 5 bases and the J gene lost 6 bases, with 11 bases spanning the gap. This CDR3 is 12 amino acids long. DNA of the CDR3: TGTGCCAGCAGTCCCCTTTCGGGCGAGCAGTACTTC. It translates to CASSPLSGEQYF.

This clone is a singleton in its sample. J is TRBJ1-4 and V is TRBV7-3; maybe TRBD1 (6 bases). Germline V gene sequence: CDR1 SGHTA, CDR2 FQGTGA. Trimming removed 5 bases at V and 8 bases at J, with 18 bases between. There are 15 residues in the CDR3. This CDR3 reads CASSQGGRGEEKLFF. The CDR3 region has the DNA TGTGCCAGCAGCCAAGGGGGGAGGGGAGAAGAAAAACTGTTTTTT.

The chain joins TRBV19 to TRBJ1-2; 9 nucleotides agree with TRBD1. This CDR3 region has 15 residues. Germline V CDR1 and CDR2: LNHDA, SQIVND (reference sequence). J gave up 1 base and V 7 bases, and 7 bases lay outside the gene matches. The CDR3: CASTSPGQGNYGYTF. The CDR3 coding sequence is TGTGCCAGTACTTCACCGGGACAGGGTAACTATGGCTACACCTTC.

CDR3 amino acids: CSATDPGGYTF. DNA for the CDR3: TGCAGTGCGACGGACCCCGGTGGCTACACCTTC. This rearrangement joins TRBV20-1 to TRBJ1-2; D uncertain. CDR3 length: 11 residues. Per germline, CDR1 DFQATT and CDR2 SNEGSKA (reference sequence). Between the trimmed V and J ends, which lost 6 bases and 7 bases, there was a span of 12 bases.

The chain is built from TRBV10-3 and TRBJ2-2; possible D gene TRBD2, 6 bases. The CDR3 is 18 amino acids. Germline assignment: CDR1 ENHRY and CDR2 SYGVKD. V dropped 1 base and J dropped 4 bases, with 19 bases sitting between them. The CDR3, as DNA: TGTGCCATCAGTGAGTGGTGGTTGGGGGGTGAACGCACCGGGGAGCTGTTTTTT. Translated, it gives CAISEWWLGGERTGELFF.

The chain joins TRBV7-9 to TRBJ1-1, with D uncertain. The V gene's germline CDR1 is SEHNR and CDR2 FQNEAQ (reference sequence). V shed 0 bases and J shed 0 bases, with 5 bases lying between them. This CDR3 has 14 residues. CDR3 in DNA: TGTGCCAGCAGCTTAGCACAGCTGAACACTGAAGCTTTCTTT. The encoded protein is CASSLAQLNTEAFF.

This chain links TRBV9 with TRBJ2-3; 8 bases align to TRBD2. The CDR3 consists of 19 residues. Germline V gene sequence: CDR1 SGDLS, CDR2 YYNGEE. Trimming at V came to 3 bases and at J to 2 bases, leaving 17 bases not matched to a gene. Written as DNA, the CDR3 is TGTGCCAGCAGCGGACAGGACAGAACTAGCGGAGTCCTCACAGATACGCAGTATTTT. Amino acid sequence: CASSGQDRTSGVLTDTQYF.

In DNA, the CDR3 is TGCGCCAGCAGCCCACTGCAGGGGCAAGAGACCCAGTACTTC. As protein: CASSPLQGQETQYF. The chain employs TRBV5-1 and TRBJ2-5; perhaps TRBD1 as D (6 bases). The CDR3 is 14 amino acids. The V and J ends lost 4 bases and 2 bases respectively, with 12 bases between them. From germline, CDR1 is SGHRS and CDR2 YFSETQ.

This sequence joins TRBV5-6 and TRBJ1-4; 9 bases line up with TRBD1. Germline CDR1 SGHDT, CDR2 YYEEEE. This CDR3 region has 16 residues. The junction had 11 bases not matched to a gene; V was cut back by 3 bases and J by 8 bases. The CDR3 sequence is CASSSSRTGAGEKLFF. Here the CDR3 DNA reads TGTGCCAGCAGCTCGTCCAGGACAGGGGCCGGGGAAAAACTGTTTTTT. The variable domain in full, completed from reference TRBV5-6 and TRBJ1-4, reads DAGVTQSPTHLIKTRGQQVTLRCSPKSGHDTVSWYQQALGQGPQFIFQYYEEEERQRGNFPDRFSGHQFPNYSSELNVNALLLGDSALYLCASSSSRTGAGEKLFFGSGTQLSVL.